A single T cell receptor (beta chain) is shown here with its context. Trimming stripped 0 bases from V and 2 bases from J, with 10 bases between. The length of the CDR3 is 15 residues. Germline V lookup: CDR1 SEHNR, CDR2 FQNEAQ (reference sequence). The entry originates in a study of T-cell reconstitution after alpha-beta-depleted transplantation in children. During its preparation, the TCRbeta library received unique molecular identifiers. TCRdb re-called the PCR reads with MiXCR, one entry per CDR3 protein. The sample shows around 600,000 distinct CDR3 sequences, about 10% of them seen only once. This chain uses TRBV7-9 with TRBJ2-5, with D perhaps TRBD1 (6 bases). The sequence was collected from a human donor who donated a stem cell graft to a child with acute myeloid leukemia. Specimen: PBMCs from the stem cell graft donor, collected from the stem cell graft. The CDR3 here is CASSLALQGQETQYF. Written as DNA, the CDR3 is TGTGCCAGCAGCTTAGCGCTACAGGGACAAGAGACCCAGTACTTC. The entire variable domain, with the rest obtained from reference TRBV7-9 and TRBJ2-5, is as follows: DTGVSQNPRHKITKRGQNVTFRCDPISEHNRLYWYRQTLGQGPEFLTYFQNEAQLEKSRLLSDRFSAERPKGSFSTLEIQRTEQGDSAMYLCASSLALQGQETQYFGPGTRLLVL.